The clone carrying this TCR beta chain was seen once. Antigen specificity is unknown. Repertoires were generated with immunoSEQ multiplex PCR, while TCRdb's copy carries only in-frame clones and drops some. The sample consists of 9,500 or so clones, about four fifths of them appearing once. The record originates from a study of follicular helper T cells after annual influenza vaccination. General study findings and limits: Plasmablast frequency change correlated with clonality change in ICOS+CD38+ cTfh. Most later recoveries of Day 7 ICOS+CD38+ clones were ICOS-CD38- cTfh.

The CDR3 is 16 amino acids. V dropped 1 base and J dropped 1 base, with 13 bases sitting between them. Germline V lookup: CDR1 MGHDK, CDR2 SYGVNS. Time point in this sample: 2014-2015 season, 7 days after vaccination. Before and after seasonal inactivated influenza vaccination, adults gave blood for sorting CD4 subsets for sequencing. Sequenced here: CXCR5- memory CD4+ T cells sorted from blood, sampled 7 days after influenza vaccination. V and J are TRBV25-1 and TRBJ2-5; D may match TRBD1 or TRBD2 (6 bases each). This clonotype was obtained from an adult who received the influenza vaccine. This chain's CDR3 is CASSESGRGLQETQYF. The DNA of the CDR3 is TGTGCCAGCAGTGAATCTGGTCGGGGGCTCCAAGAGACCCAGTACTTC. The variable domain in full, with the rest retrieved from reference TRBV25-1 and TRBJ2-5, is EADIYQTPRYLVIGTGKKITLECSQTMGHDKMYWYQQDPGMELHLIHYSYGVNSTEKGDLSSESTVSRIRTEHFPLTLESARPSHTSQYLCASSESGRGLQETQYFGPGTRLLVL.